A single T cell receptor (beta chain) is shown here with its context. What it binds is not known. The data originate from a study of OX40 agonist ivuxolimab in advanced cancers. Study-level information: Each patient was given ivuxolimab into a vein every 2 weeks, at 0.01 to 10 mg/kg. Having had anti-PD-1, anti-PD-L1 or anti-CTLA-4 therapy before was allowed, and more than 35% had some. General study points: It was also the case that some nonresponders had low normalized T-cell clonal expansion. CD4+ and CD8+ blood T cells expanded clonally by week 6 at 0.1 to 3.0 mg/kg.

The repertoire was sequenced with immunoSEQ multiplex PCR; TCRdb's copy has only in-frame clones and lacks some. The repertoire includes about 77,000 clones, over 85% of them detected once, and approximately 2.4% sits in the top ten. The sequence came from an adult with an advanced solid tumor such as melanoma, head and neck, liver or kidney cancer. The sample consisted of CD4+ or CD8+ T cells sorted from blood, taken in a trial of the OX40 agonist ivuxolimab.

CDR3 in amino acids: CASILDSPDYNEQFF. Written as DNA, the CDR3 is TGTGCCAGCATCCTGGACAGCCCCGACTACAATGAGCAGTTCTTC. This sequence joins TRBV5-5 and TRBJ2-1; a possible D gene is TRBD1 (6 bases). V dropped 6 bases and J dropped 3 bases, with 16 bases sitting between them. From germline, CDR1 is SGHKS and CDR2 YYEKEE (reference sequence). The length of the CDR3 is 15 residues.